These 9 T cell receptor beta chains came from one sample sequenced in a study of T cell responses to AZD1222 COVID-19 vaccine. Profiling relied on immunoSEQ multiplex PCR, and the TCRdb table lists in-frame clones only, not all of them. Among about 29,000 clones listed, over 90% were seen once. The source material was peripheral blood, sampled on day 0 of AZD1222 vaccination. The receptor set was obtained from an adult in good health.

V gene TRBV5-1 combines with J gene TRBJ2-1, with D unclear. CDR1 is SGHRS, CDR2 YFSETQ, per germline. Trimming took 3 bases from V and 5 from J, leaving 9 bases between them. CDR3 length: 13 residues. The DNA for the CDR3 is TGCGCCAGCAGCTATCTCTCTGACAATGAGCAGTTCTTC. This encodes CASSYLSDNEQFF.

The chain uses TRBV28 and TRBJ1-6, with 8 bases lining up with TRBD1. With V trimmed by 2 bases and J by 6 bases, 3 bases remained unmatched. The CDR3 sequence is 15 residues long. Germline V lookup: CDR1 MDHEN, CDR2 SYDVKM. This CDR3 reads CASSLADRANSPLHF. As DNA, the CDR3 is TGTGCCAGCAGTTTAGCGGACAGGGCTAATTCACCCCTCCACTTT.

This chain's CDR3 is CASSQDYPEVSNQPQHF. DNA for the CDR3: TGTGCCAGCAGCCAAGATTATCCGGAGGTTAGCAATCAGCCCCAGCATTTT. The J gene is TRBJ1-5, the V gene TRBV3-1 (or the pseudogene TRBV3-2); D is unclear. V lost 0 bases to trimming and J lost 0 bases, with 12 bases between them. The CDR3 consists of 17 residues. Germline CDR1 is LGHDT and CDR2 is YNNKEL (reference sequence).

CDR3 residues: CASSVLAGSKERPYEQYF. DNA of the CDR3: TGTGCCAGTAGTGTACTAGCGGGGAGCAAAGAGAGGCCCTACGAGCAGTACTTC. This rearrangement joins TRBV19 to TRBJ2-7; 10 bases agree with TRBD2. The CDR3 contains 18 residues. Germline V gene lookup returns CDR1 LNHDA and CDR2 SQIVND (reference sequence). With 5 bases clipped from V and 2 bases from J, the junction kept 15 bases outside the gene matches.

The chain couples TRBV2 to TRBJ1-1, with D unresolved. Trimming took off 1 base at V and 0 bases at J, with 3 bases between the two ends. This CDR3 region has 13 residues. The germline CDR1 and CDR2 sequences are SNHLY and FYNNEI. The CDR3 sequence: CASSEVMNTEAFF. CDR3 DNA sequence: TGTGCCAGCAGTGAAGTCATGAACACTGAAGCTTTCTTT.

This chain connects TRBV6-2 or TRBV6-3 to TRBJ2-5; possible D gene TRBD1, 7 bases. Germline assignment: CDR1 MNHEY and CDR2 SVGEGT. The V and J ends lost 2 bases and 4 bases respectively, with 20 bases between them. The CDR3 is 17 residues long. CDR3 DNA: TGTGCCAGCAGTTACGGCGGAGGGGGCACTAGACGAGAGACCCAGTACTTC. This gives the protein CASSYGGGGTRRETQYF.

The genes are TRBV18 and TRBJ1-2, with D hard to call. CDR3 length equals 13 residues. Germline V gives CDR1 KGHSH, CDR2 LQKENI. Trimming stripped 3 bases from V and 5 bases from J, with 10 bases between. CDR3 coding DNA: TGTGCCAGCTCACCCCCGACACGGTATGGCTACACCTTC. Translating gives CASSPPTRYGYTF.

The CDR3 region has the DNA TGTGCCAGCAGTGAAGCGGGGGGTTACCGGGACAGGGCGGGAAATGAGCAGTTCTTC. Its translation is CASSEAGGYRDRAGNEQFF. V gene TRBV6-1 combines with J gene TRBJ2-1; 9 bases agree with TRBD1. CDR3 length equals 19 residues. J gave up 7 bases and V 0 bases, and 16 bases lay outside the gene matches. The V gene's germline CDR1 is MNHNS and CDR2 SASEGT.

DNA for the CDR3: TGTGCCACCAGTGATTGGGGTGAGAAAAGAGGGGAGACCCAGTACTTC. Its translation: CATSDWGEKRGETQYF. The rearrangement links TRBV24-1 to TRBJ2-5; a possible D gene is TRBD2 (5 bases). The CDR3 spans 16 residues. Germline V gives CDR1 KGHDR, CDR2 SFDVKD. Between the trimmed V and J ends, which lost 2 bases and 5 bases, there was a span of 17 bases.